The clone carrying this TCR beta chain was counted many times. Its specificity is not known. The sample belongs to a study of lung T cells in sarcoidosis with Löfgren's syndrome. Findings and caveats of the study: Löfgren's syndrome patients reportedly showed greatest TRAV12-1 and TRBV2 expansion versus controls.

TCRdb passed the reads through MiXCR, listing each CDR3 protein once. The repertoire consists of roughly 19,000 distinct CDR3 sequences, with less than 25% occurring once and the leading ten covering less than 5%. V lost 3 bases and J 3 bases, leaving 8 bases between the germline ends. The CDR3 sequence is 13 residues long. The sequenced sample consisted of CD4+ T cells from PBMCs. V usage is TRBV12-3 or TRBV12-4 and J usage is TRBJ1-1; unclear D gene. This receptor was identified in a human donor with sarcoidosis (Löfgren's syndrome or another form), or a control subject (not recorded which). The CDR3: CASSFNWDTEAFF. The CDR3 nucleotides are TGTGCCAGCAGTTTTAACTGGGACACTGAAGCTTTCTTT.